The T cell receptor beta chain under discussion was sequenced for a study of metastatic and nonmetastatic thyroid tumors. Overall study: It was across blood and tumor or nodule tissue from malignant and benign thyroid patients that repertoires were compared.

Per the study methods: Across clinicopathological groups, CDR3 differences served as the basis for building a distant-metastasis classifier for papillary thyroid cancer. TCRdb reprocessed the PCR reads using MiXCR. It is TCRdb's table, rather than the study itself, that gives the V and J calls and clone size. The sample yields approximately 17,000 clones, around 25% seen once. This clone was seen at least ten times. The antigen is undetermined. Notes on the study in general: When malignant thyroid tumors were compared with benign nodules, TCR beta diversity was reportedly significantly higher in the malignant tumors. This held in both blood and tumor samples.

All patients were treatment-naive before thyroid surgery. Sequenced: blood. The source is a male donor with papillary thyroid cancer or a benign thyroid nodule (not recorded which). Some clones in this sample may be carry-over from other donors' samples.

CDR3: CASSLQEGYEQYF. In DNA form, the CDR3 reads TGTGCCAGCAGCCTTCAGGAGGGGTACGAGCAGTACTTC. The rearrangement uses TRBV5-8 and TRBJ2-7; a weak D match, TRBD2 (6 bases). V was cut by 4 bases and J by 4 bases, with 12 bases left in between. The length of the CDR3 is 13 residues. Germline V gives CDR1 SGHTS, CDR2 YDEGEE.